Shown below are 11 T cell receptor beta chains from a single sample sequenced in a study of cytomegalovirus exposure and HLA in healthy donors. PCR primers comprised 60 Vbeta and 13 Jbeta primers. Clones were read by immunoSEQ multiplex PCR, and TCRdb kept only the in-frame ones, dropping some. Here the sample table reports 100,000 to 150,000 clones. Sequenced sample: PBMCs. These receptors came from a woman in her forties in good health and CMV-seropositive.

V is TRBV5-1 and J is TRBJ2-3; TRBD1 matches at 8 bases. V shed 0 bases, J shed 2 bases, and the junction held 5 bases outside the gene matches. CDR3 size: 16 residues. The germline V gene has CDR1 SGHRS and CDR2 YFSETQ. The CDR3 sequence: CASSLAQGAVTDTQYF. CDR3 nucleotides: TGCGCCAGCAGCTTGGCCCAGGGGGCGGTCACAGATACGCAGTATTTT.

The chain links TRBV30 to TRBJ2-1, with D possibly matching TRBD2 (6 bases). This CDR3 comprises 13 residues. The germline gives CDR1 GTSNPN, CDR2 SVGIG (reference sequence). CDR3 DNA sequence: TGTGCGATGCAAGCGGGCCTGTACAATGAGCAGTTCTTC. Translated: CAMQAGLYNEQFF.

V usage is TRBV7-2 and J usage is TRBJ1-4, with a possible D match to TRBD1 (5 bases). Germline-derived CDR1 and CDR2 are SGHTA and FQGNSA. With 4 bases removed from V and 8 bases from J, the gap between germline ends came to 14 bases. The CDR3 consists of 14 residues. The CDR3 coding sequence is TGTGCCAGCAGCTACGGGGAGGGGATCGAAAAACTGTTTTTT. It is translated as CASSYGEGIEKLFF. Full variable domain (remainder filled in from reference TRBV7-2 and TRBJ1-4): GAGVSQSPSNKVTEKGKDVELRCDPISGHTALYWYRQSLGQGLEFLIYFQGNSAPDKSGLPSDRFSAERTGGSVSTLTIQRTQQEDSAVYLCASSYGEGIEKLFFGSGTQLSVL.

V usage is TRBV4-3 and J usage is TRBJ2-1, with TRBD1 matching over 9 bases. Germline lookup yields CDR1 LGHNA and CDR2 YSLEER. Unmatched junction bases numbered 6, after V lost 1 base and J lost 5 bases. CDR3 length equals 16 residues. CDR3 nucleotides: TGCGCCAGCAGCCAAGGGGGACAGGGTGGCCACAATGAGCAGTTCTTC. Protein product: CASSQGGQGGHNEQFF.

CDR3 protein: CASSFRQGSQPQHF. In nucleotides, the CDR3 is TGTGCCAGCAGCTTCCGACAGGGTAGTCAGCCCCAGCATTTT. The chain recombines TRBV5-6 with TRBJ1-5, with 7 bases that match TRBD1. The germline V gene encodes CDR1 SGHDT and CDR2 YYEEEE. With 2 bases clipped from V and 6 bases from J, the junction kept 5 bases outside the gene matches. CDR3 length: 14 residues.

The gene calls are TRBV2 and TRBJ2-7; D not certain. CDR3 size: 14 residues. CDR1 is SNHLY and CDR2 is FYNNEI in the germline V gene. Trimming shortened V by 3 bases and J by 2 bases, and 11 bases separated the two germline ends. CDR3 nucleotide sequence: TGTGCCAGCAGTGACGGAACAGCCCCCTACGAGCAGTACTTC. The encoded protein is CASSDGTAPYEQYF.

This sequence joins TRBV18 and TRBJ1-1; possible D gene TRBD1, 6 bases. V was shortened by 5 bases and J by 5 bases, with 12 bases between the two germline ends. CDR1 and CDR2 from the germline V gene are KGHSH and LQKENI. The CDR3 consists of 13 residues. The CDR3 region is CASSSRGGTEAFF. CDR3 bases: TGTGCCAGCTCATCCAGGGGAGGGACTGAAGCTTTCTTT.

The genes are TRBV28 and TRBJ1-1; D might be TRBD1 (5 bases). Trimming stripped 3 bases from V and 5 bases from J, with 19 bases between. The CDR3 contains 16 residues. The germline V gene has CDR1 MDHEN and CDR2 SYDVKM. The CDR3 here is CASSFTIGREGTEAFF. For the CDR3, the DNA is TGTGCCAGCAGTTTTACGATCGGCAGGGAGGGTACTGAAGCTTTCTTT.

The chain uses TRBV9 and TRBJ2-3; D call uncertain. The CDR3 has 13 amino acids. The germline V gene has CDR1 SGDLS and CDR2 YYNGEE. V lost 1 base to trimming and J lost 1 base, with 4 bases between them. The CDR3 region is CASSVRGTDTQYF. The CDR3, as DNA: TGTGCCAGCAGCGTAAGAGGCACAGATACGCAGTATTTT.

This sequence joins TRBV7-3 and TRBJ1-1; unclear D gene. CDR3 length: 12 residues. The V gene's germline CDR1 is SGHTA and CDR2 FQGTGA. V was pared by 2 bases and J by 10 bases, with 11 bases between. CDR3 DNA sequence: TGTGCCAGCAGCTTACAGGATCCCTCAGCTTTCTTT. It codes for CASSLQDPSAFF.

CDR3 DNA: TGTGCCAGCAGCCTCAGTGGGGGCGGTACCGGGGAGCTGTTTTTT. Its translation: CASSLSGGGTGELFF. The chain uses TRBV14 and TRBJ2-2; D is possibly TRBD1 (6 bases). Deletions cut 4 bases from V and 5 bases from J, with 14 bases between. The germline gives CDR1 SGHDN, CDR2 FVKESK. This CDR3 contains 15 residues. The full variable domain, its missing parts supplied by reference TRBV14 and TRBJ2-2, is EAGVTQFPSHSVIEKGQTVTLRCDPISGHDNLYWYRRVMGKEIKFLLHFVKESKQDESGMPNNRFLAERTGGTYSTLKVQPAELEDSGVYFCASSLSGGGTGELFFGEGSRLTVL.